Detailed here is one T cell receptor beta chain. Its antigen is not yet known. Per-base quality was not reported, and no clone a single base away is much larger than it. This specimen comes from a study of TIL therapy for anti-PD-1-resistant metastatic lung cancer (dated by TCRdb to the early 2020s). Regarding the complete study: Tumors were harvested before any PD-1/PD-L1 blockade; patients then received nivolumab, and those progressing received lymphodepletion, expanded TIL infusion and IL-2. A median age of about 59 years (range about 35-75) and a median tumor PD-L1 proportion score of approximately 6% were recorded among enrolled patients. Most of the cohort had lung adenocarcinoma, a handful of tumors were EGFR-mutant and two were ALK-rearranged, and half of the patients were current or former smokers. Across the cohort, whole-exome sequencing showed a median non-synonymous tumor mutation burden of 1.5 mutations per megabase. T cell receptor beta sequencing of tumor and peripheral blood served to follow clonotypes across the tumor, the expanded TIL product, and serial blood samples.

General findings and caveats noted by the study authors: Because the cohort was highly selected, with more treatment-naive, never-smoker and oncogene-addicted patients than is typical, generalizability is limited. The baseline peripheral repertoire was partially replaced by infused TIL clonotypes, which then decayed over months, and no apparent association between persistence and response was found. The study protocol defined all tumor marker inferences as exploratory.

The label giving this sample's time point can be read as: pre-treatment sample, taken before nivolumab and TIL therapy. Between late 2017 and early 2020, a dual-center phase I trial enrolled adults who had stage 4 NSCLC. Samples came from a single-arm, open-label phase I trial of tumor-infiltrating lymphocyte therapy with nivolumab in advanced non-small cell lung cancer. Blood mononuclear cells were isolated from EDTA tubes by Ficoll gradient and were snap-frozen as pellets, and DNA was extracted with a Qiagen mini-prep kit. Using bias-controlled multiplex PCR with the immunoSEQ v3 hsTCRB kit, the TCR beta CDR3 regions were amplified from genomic DNA. The TCR libraries were sequenced on an Illumina NextSeq 500 to about 2 million read pairs for survey level or 5-6 million read pairs for deep level. The study's processing was this. Clonality was reported by immunoSEQ Analyzer software, which also assigned V, D and J genes and filtered out non-productive sequences. To compare repertoires between infused TIL and blood, productive Simpson clonality was used along with the Morisita overlap index of productive TRB rearrangements. Absolute clonotype counts in blood were estimated by multiplying the lymphocyte count by the CD3+ fraction and by the productive frequency of the clone. TCRdb's version of the immuneACCESS table is confined to in-frame rearrangements and falls short of the full clone set. An unresolved V gene accounts for under half of the shortfall where checked; the remainder is of unknown origin. The V and J calls and clone size were taken over from that table, and D and trimming were inferred from the DNA. The sample table lists under 55,000 clones, 65% to 80% of them with a count of one. Of the sample, about 5% falls within the top ten clones.

The receptor comes from a woman between 30 and 79 years old with non-small cell lung cancer. The source was blood, collected at baseline.

The DNA sequence is given as TGTGCCAGTAGCGATCCGACGGGGCGGGACAGGGTGCACGAGCAGTACTTC. It codes for CASSDPTGRDRVHEQYF. The V and J genes are TRBV19 and TRBJ2-7; TRBD1 agrees with 9 junctional bases. V ends up 6 bases short and J 5 bases short, with an unmatched junction base count of 17. CDR1 and CDR2 were assigned from the germline V gene (reference sequence) as LNHDA and SQIVND. Including the terminal cysteine and phenylalanine, the CDR3 comprises 17 residues. Kept here is only the CDR3 DNA, which spans 51 bases and is read in frame from base 1.